This TCR beta chain stems from a study of shared clonotypes between healthy human individuals. On the study more broadly: For every donor, three CD4 naive, three CD4 memory, two CD8 naive and one CD8 memory plates were used. Study outcomes and limitations: Blood was the only sampled material, and tissue repertoires likely differ.

Details on this clone: Its antigen remains unidentified.

Original processing notes: ImmunoSEQ junction-only sequences lacked quality scores, so their filtering differed. The data were produced by immunoSEQ multiplex PCR, yet TCRdb's version contains in-frame clones alone and is incomplete. The V and J calls and clone size are taken from that table; D and trimming were inferred from the DNA. The sample lists about 1 million clones, more than 65% occurring once. This receptor was taken from a man aged 18 to 30 in good health. Sample: memory CD4+ T cells sorted from blood. Regarding subset: CD45RA-negative fraction.

The CDR3 sequence: CASSFTGGQETQYF. The CDR3 DNA reads TGCGCCAGCAGCTTTACGGGGGGACAAGAGACCCAGTACTTC. The gene calls are TRBV5-1 and TRBJ2-5; 7 bases align to TRBD2. The CDR3 runs 14 residues. V was clipped by 2 bases and J by 2 bases; unmatched bases: 3. The germline CDR1 and CDR2 sequences are SGHRS and YFSETQ.